This T cell receptor (beta chain) comes out of a study of identifying expanded T cells in peripheral blood. Profiled with immunoSEQ multiplex PCR; TCRdb holds only in-frame clones, not every one. The data show about 90,000 clones, roughly 90% seen once. General study findings and limits: Two-week clone count variance significantly increased as total template count grew. Over about two and four weeks, about 15 and 19 clones changed, versus roughly 1.2 between replicates.

Concerning this clone itself: Its antigen is unidentified.

The V end was cut by 5 bases, the J end by 2 bases, with 5 bases between. The length of the CDR3 is 12 residues. Germline V gene sequence: CDR1 SGHAT, CDR2 FQNNGV. This sequence was found in a person between 18 and 75 years old in good health. Sequenced input: blood. The genes are TRBV11-2 and TRBJ2-3; the D is unclear. For the CDR3, the DNA is TGTGCCAGCAGCCCGATCACAGATACGCAGTATTTT. Translation: CASSPITDTQYF.